This TCR beta chain was captured in a study of T-cell memory formation after mild COVID-19. About the study: The two donors had largely donor-specific TCR clusters.

Overall study findings and caveats: The study found balanced CD4/CD8 in clones contracting day 15 to 85 and a CD4+ lean in later expanders. Clones that contracted clustered mainly in CM and EM if CD4+ and in EMRA if CD8+.

This clonotype was found many times. Its cognate antigen is unknown. From the 5' RACE reads, TCRdb called clonotypes with MiXCR, one entry per CDR3 protein. This sample has a few hundred thousand distinct CDR3 sequences, with over 9.5% found just once. CDR3 length: 12 amino acids. Between the trimmed V and J ends, which lost 3 bases and 2 bases, there was a span of 6 bases. Germline-derived CDR1 and CDR2 are SGHRS and YFSETQ. V and J are TRBV5-1 and TRBJ2-7; D gene uncertain. The source material was PBMCs or a T cell subset sorted from them (not recorded which). This clonotype was obtained from a man between 18 and 29 years old who had mild COVID-19 (a few samples of this study predate the infection). Cell type and time point are not known. The CDR3 DNA reads TGCGCCAGCAGCTCCCAAACCTACGAGCAGTACTTC. It translates to CASSSQTYEQYF.